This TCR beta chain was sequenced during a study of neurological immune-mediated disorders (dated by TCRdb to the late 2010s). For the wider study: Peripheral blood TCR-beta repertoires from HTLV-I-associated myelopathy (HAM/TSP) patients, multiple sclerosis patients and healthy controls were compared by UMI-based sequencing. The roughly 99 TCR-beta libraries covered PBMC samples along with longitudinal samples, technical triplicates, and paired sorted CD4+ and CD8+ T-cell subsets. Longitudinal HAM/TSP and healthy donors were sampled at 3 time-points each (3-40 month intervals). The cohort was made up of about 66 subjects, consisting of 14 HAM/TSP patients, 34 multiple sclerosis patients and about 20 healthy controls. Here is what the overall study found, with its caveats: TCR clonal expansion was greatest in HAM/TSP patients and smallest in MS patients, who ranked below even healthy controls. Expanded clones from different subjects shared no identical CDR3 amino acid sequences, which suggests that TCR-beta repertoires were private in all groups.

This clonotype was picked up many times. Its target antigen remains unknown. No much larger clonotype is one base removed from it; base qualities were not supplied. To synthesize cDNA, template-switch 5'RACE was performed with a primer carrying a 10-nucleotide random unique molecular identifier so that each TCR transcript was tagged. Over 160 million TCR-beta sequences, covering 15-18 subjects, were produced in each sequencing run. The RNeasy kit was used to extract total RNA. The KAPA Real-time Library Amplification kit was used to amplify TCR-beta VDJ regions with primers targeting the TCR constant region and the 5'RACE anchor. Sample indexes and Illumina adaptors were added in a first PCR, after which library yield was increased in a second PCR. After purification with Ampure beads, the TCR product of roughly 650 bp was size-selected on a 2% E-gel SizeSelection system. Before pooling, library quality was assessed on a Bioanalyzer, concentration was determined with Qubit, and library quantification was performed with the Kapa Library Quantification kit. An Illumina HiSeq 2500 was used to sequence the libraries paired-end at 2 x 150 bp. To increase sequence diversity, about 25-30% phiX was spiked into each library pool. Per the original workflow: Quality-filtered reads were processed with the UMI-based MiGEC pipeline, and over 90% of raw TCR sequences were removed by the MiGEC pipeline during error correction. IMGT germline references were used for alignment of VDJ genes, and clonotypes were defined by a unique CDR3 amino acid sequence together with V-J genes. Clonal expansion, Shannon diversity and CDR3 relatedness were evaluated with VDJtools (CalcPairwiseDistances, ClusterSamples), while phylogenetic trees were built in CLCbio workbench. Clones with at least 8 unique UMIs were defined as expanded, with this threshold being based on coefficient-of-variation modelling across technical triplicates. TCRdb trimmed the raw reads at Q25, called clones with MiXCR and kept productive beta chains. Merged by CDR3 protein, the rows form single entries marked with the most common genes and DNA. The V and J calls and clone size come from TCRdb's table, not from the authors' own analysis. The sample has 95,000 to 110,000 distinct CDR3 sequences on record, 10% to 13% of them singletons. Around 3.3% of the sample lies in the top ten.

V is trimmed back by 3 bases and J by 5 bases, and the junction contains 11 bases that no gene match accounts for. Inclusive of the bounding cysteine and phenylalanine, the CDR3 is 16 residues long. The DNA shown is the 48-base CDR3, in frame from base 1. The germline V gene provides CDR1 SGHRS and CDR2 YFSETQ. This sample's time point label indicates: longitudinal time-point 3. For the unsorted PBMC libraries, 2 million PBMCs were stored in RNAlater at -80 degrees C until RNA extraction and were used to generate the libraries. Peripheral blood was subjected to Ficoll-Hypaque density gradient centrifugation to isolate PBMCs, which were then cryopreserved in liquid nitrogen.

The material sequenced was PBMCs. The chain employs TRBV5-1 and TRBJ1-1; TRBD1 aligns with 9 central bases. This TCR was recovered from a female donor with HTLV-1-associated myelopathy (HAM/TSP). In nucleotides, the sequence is TGCGCCAGCAGCTCCTGGACAGGGGCGTCAGGGACTGAAGCTTTCTTT. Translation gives CASSSWTGASGTEAFF. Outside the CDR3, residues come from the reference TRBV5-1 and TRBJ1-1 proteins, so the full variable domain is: KAGVTQTPRYLIKTRGQQVTLSCSPISGHRSVSWYQQTPGQGLQFLFEYFSETQRNKGNFPGRFSGRQFSNSRSEMNVSTLELGDSALYLCASSSWTGASGTEAFFGQGTRLTVV.